This T cell receptor (beta chain) comes out of a study of blood T cell repertoires in COVID-19. Study at large: The samples span acute and convalescent COVID-19 from the United States, Italy and Spain.

One Seattle source followed patients from active infection through their disease course. Per germline, CDR1 LGHDT and CDR2 YNNKEL (reference sequence). Trimming took off 4 bases at V and 7 bases at J, with 14 bases between the two ends. CDR3 length equals 13 residues. Libraries were prepared by immunoSEQ multiplex PCR; TCRdb keeps only in-frame clonotypes and omits some of them. Counted here are 200,000 to 300,000 clones, about 91% occurring once; the ten biggest clones make up around 2.6%. The sequence came from a person aged 18-35 years with COVID-19, enrolled during active disease. V is TRBV3-1 (or the pseudogene TRBV3-2) and J is TRBJ2-7; possible D gene TRBD2, 6 bases. Sequencing used peripheral blood. The CDR3 is CASSPLEGREQYF. CDR3 DNA: TGTGCCAGCAGCCCCTTAGAAGGGAGGGAGCAGTACTTC.